This is a list of T cell receptor beta chains from one sample in a study of control samples from healthy donors and cancer patients. This table comes from immunoSEQ multiplex PCR, and its TCRdb copy is limited to in-frame clones, with some not included. The table has about 130,000 clones, over 85% seen once. The sequencing input was blood. Source of these receptors: a man aged 18 to 30 in good health. The CDR3 runs from the conserved cysteine through the conserved F or W. D genes are given only for firm matches. Size tells how often a clone was seen (once, few, many) or the class of an expanded clone, and some rows leave it out.

cdr3_aa	cdr3_nt	v_call	d_call	j_call	clone_size
CASSLSGGRDYSNQPQHF	TGTGCCAGCAGTTTATCAGGCGGCAGGGATTATAGCAATCAGCCCCAGCATTTT	TRBV27	.	TRBJ1-5	.
CASSDPTSGLTETQYF	TGTGCCAGCAGCGACCCGACTAGCGGGCTAACAGAGACCCAGTACTTC	TRBV9	TRBD2	TRBJ2-5	once
CASSQVAGGPTGELFF	TGTGCCAGCAGCCAAGTGGCGGGGGGCCCCACCGGGGAGCTGTTTTTT	TRBV14	TRBD2	TRBJ2-2	.
CASSLWTGGGELFF	TGCGCCAGCAGCTTGTGGACAGGGGGTGGGGAACTGTTTTTT	TRBV5-1	TRBD1	TRBJ1-4	.
CASSFRGYGYTF	TGTGCCAGCAGTTTCCGCGGCTATGGCTACACCTTC	TRBV12-3/TRBV12-4	.	TRBJ1-2	.
CASSLGMGSQETQYF	TGTGCCAGCAGCTTAGGAATGGGGTCCCAAGAGACCCAGTACTTC	TRBV7-9	.	TRBJ2-5	.
CASSHADRSTEAFF	TGTGCCAGCAGCCACGCGGACAGGTCAACTGAAGCTTTCTTT	TRBV3-1/TRBV3-2	TRBD1	TRBJ1-1	.
CAATGGWGYTF	TGTGCCGCGACAGGGGGCTGGGGCTACACCTTC	TRBV10-3	TRBD1	TRBJ1-2	once
CATSGGTLAYSNQPQHF	TGTGCCACCAGCGGCGGGACACTTGCTTATAGCAATCAGCCCCAGCATTTT	TRBV15	.	TRBJ1-5	.
CASSEVLGGSLTDNEQFF	TGTGCCAGCAGTGAAGTCTTGGGTGGCAGCCTAACCGACAATGAGCAGTTCTTC	TRBV6-1	.	TRBJ2-1	.
CASSLRGGDTQYF	TGTGCCAGCAGCCTTCGAGGGGGAGATACGCAGTATTTT	TRBV9	.	TRBJ2-3	.
CASSARRGDTEAFF	TGTGCCAGCAGTGCTAGGCGGGGAGACACTGAAGCTTTCTTT	TRBV6-4	.	TRBJ1-1	.
CASSEGAFEAQYF	TGCGCCAGCAGCGAGGGAGCTTTTGAGGCCCAGTACTTC	TRBV5-1	.	TRBJ2-5	.
CASSEHGTSGGNTDTQYF	TGTGCCAGCAGCGAACATGGGACTAGCGGGGGAAACACAGATACGCAGTATTTT	TRBV6-1	TRBD2	TRBJ2-3	.
CASSEGDRQGGRPQHF	TGTGCCAGCAGTGAAGGGGACAGACAGGGGGGGCGGCCCCAGCATTTT	TRBV6-1	TRBD1	TRBJ1-5	.
CASSLGLAGANERFF	TGTGCCAGCAGCTTAGGACTAGCGGGGGCCAATGAGCGGTTCTTC	TRBV7-3	TRBD2	TRBJ2-1	.
CASSLAGGPIYGYTF	TGTGCCAGCAGCTTAGCGGGGGGACCCATCTATGGCTACACCTTC	TRBV7-9	.	TRBJ1-2	.
CASSPEASGGLGNEQFF	TGTGCCAGCAGCCCGGAAGCTAGCGGGGGGTTGGGTAATGAGCAGTTCTTC	TRBV7-6	TRBD2	TRBJ2-1	.
CASSYSPHNEQFF	TGTGCCAGCAGTTACTCCCCCCACAATGAGCAGTTCTTC	TRBV6-5	.	TRBJ2-1	.
CASTYAAAWTRASGVGDTQYF	TGCGCCAGCACCTACGCAGCAGCCTGGACCCGGGCTAGCGGCGTTGGGGATACGCAGTATTTT	TRBV5-1	TRBD2	TRBJ2-3	.
CASSPDRTGELFF	TGTGCCAGCAGCCCAGACAGGACCGGGGAGCTGTTTTTT	TRBV6-5	.	TRBJ2-2	.
CASSQESHTGELFF	TGTGCCAGCAGCCAAGAGTCCCACACCGGGGAGCTGTTTTTT	TRBV4-2	.	TRBJ2-2	.
CASSQATGYSYEQYF	TGTGCCAGCAGCCAAGCAACTGGTTACTCCTACGAGCAGTACTTC	TRBV4-2	.	TRBJ2-7	.
CASSGGTDTQYF	TGCGCCAGCAGCGGTGGCACAGATACGCAGTATTTT	TRBV5-1	.	TRBJ2-3	.
CASSEATAGGPDTQYF	TGTGCCAGCAGTGAAGCGACGGCGGGGGGGCCAGATACGCAGTATTTT	TRBV6-1	TRBD2	TRBJ2-3	.
CASSHLDRLVEAFF	TGTGCCAGCAGCCACCTGGACAGATTAGTTGAAGCTTTCTTT	TRBV5-5	.	TRBJ1-1	.
CASSLAGTGFYGYTF	TGTGCCAGCAGCTTAGCGGGGACAGGTTTCTATGGCTACACCTTC	TRBV7-2	TRBD1	TRBJ1-2	.
CAWSVTGPGNTIYF	TGTGCCTGGAGTGTGACAGGACCTGGAAACACCATATATTTT	TRBV30	.	TRBJ1-3	.
CASNRDYGYTF	TGTGCCAGCAATAGGGACTATGGCTACACCTTC	TRBV6-6	.	TRBJ1-2	.
CASSLDRASDGYTF	TGTGCCAGCAGCTTAGACAGGGCCTCAGATGGCTACACCTTC	TRBV7-9	.	TRBJ1-2	.
CASSVNGESFDEQYF	TGTGCCAGCAGCGTCAATGGGGAAAGTTTCGACGAGCAGTACTTC	TRBV11-3	.	TRBJ2-7	.
CASSLVGRTSINEQFF	TGTGCCAGCAGCTTAGTCGGCAGGACGAGTATCAATGAGCAGTTCTTC	TRBV11-2	.	TRBJ2-1	.
CASSPHVGEETQYF	TGTGCCAGCAGCCCGCATGTGGGAGAAGAGACCCAGTACTTC	TRBV3-1/TRBV3-2	.	TRBJ2-5	.
CASSYSPPPTDTQYF	TGTGCCAGCAGTTACTCGCCCCCCCCCACAGATACGCAGTATTTT	TRBV6-5	.	TRBJ2-3	.
CASSLAGGVHGYTF	TGCGCCAGCAGCTTGGCCGGGGGCGTTCATGGCTACACCTTC	TRBV5-1	.	TRBJ1-2	.
CAWSGAGAGNEQFF	TGTGCCTGGAGTGGAGCGGGGGCCGGCAATGAGCAGTTCTTC	TRBV30	TRBD2	TRBJ2-1	.
CAISGTQPNYGYTF	TGTGCCATCAGTGGGACTCAACCTAACTATGGCTACACCTTC	TRBV10-3	.	TRBJ1-2	.
CASSLGQGIQETQYF	TGCGCCAGCAGCTTGGGGCAGGGGATCCAAGAGACCCAGTACTTC	TRBV5-1	.	TRBJ2-5	.
CASSVWGQGMGELFF	TGTGCCAGCAGCGTATGGGGACAGGGGATGGGGGAGCTGTTTTTT	TRBV9	TRBD1	TRBJ2-2	few
CASRHRVGNTEAFF	TGTGCCAGCAGACACAGGGTGGGGAACACTGAAGCTTTCTTT	TRBV6-6	.	TRBJ1-1	once
CASSLRLAGGPQYNEQFF	TGCGCCAGCAGCTTGCGGCTAGCGGGGGGGCCGCAGTACAATGAGCAGTTCTTC	TRBV5-1	TRBD2	TRBJ2-1	.
CASRTRRNTEAFF	TGTGCCAGTAGAACCCGAAGGAACACTGAAGCTTTCTTT	TRBV19	.	TRBJ1-1	.
CASSRTTGSVGGYTF	TGTGCCAGTAGCCGAACGACAGGGAGCGTTGGGGGCTACACCTTC	TRBV19	TRBD1	TRBJ1-2	.
CASSSDTNSNQPQHF	TGTGCCAGCAGTTCCGACACCAATAGCAATCAGCCCCAGCATTTT	TRBV6-6	.	TRBJ1-5	.